The rows below give T cell receptor beta chains drawn from one sample of a study of control samples from healthy donors and cancer patients. Method: immunoSEQ multiplex PCR; TCRdb's copy keeps in-frame clones and lacks some. The table records about 130,000 clones, roughly 92% of them present only once. Sequencing was done on a sample of blood. Source of these receptors: a man aged 18 to 35 in good health. Both conserved end residues are part of each CDR3. The D gene is left open where the match is weak. Part of the rows lack a size; the others show once, few, many or a class for expanded clones.

abundance | d_gene | j_gene | v_gene | CDR3nt | CDR3aa
NA | TRBD2 | TRBJ2-3 | TRBV19 | TGTGCCAGTACCAATATTCTAGCGGGGAGCACAGATACGCAGTATTTT | CASTNILAGSTDTQYF
NA | NA | TRBJ1-2 | TRBV2 | TGTGCCAGCAGGCGGGACACCCGGAACTTCTATGGCTACACCTTC | CASRRDTRNFYGYTF
NA | TRBD2 | TRBJ2-7 | TRBV18 | TGTGCCAGCTCACCTCTAGCGGGGGGGGAGTACGAGCAGTACTTC | CASSPLAGGEYEQYF
NA | NA | TRBJ1-2 | TRBV7-9 | TGTGCCAGCAGCTTCGGGATAAACTATGGCTACACCTTC | CASSFGINYGYTF
NA | NA | TRBJ1-3 | TRBV2 | TGTGCCAGCAGTGAGACGGGGGAAAACACCATATATTTT | CASSETGENTIYF
NA | TRBD1 | TRBJ1-1 | TRBV4-1 | TGCGCCAGCAGCCAAGGGACAGGTCATAGGTCCACTGAAGCTTTCTTT | CASSQGTGHRSTEAFF
NA | NA | TRBJ2-1 | TRBV7-9 | TGTGCCAGCGCTCAGTCATACAATGAGCAGTTCTTC | CASAQSYNEQFF
once | TRBD1 | TRBJ2-2 | TRBV5-1 | TGCGCCAGCAGCGTCTCGACAGGGAGAACCGGGGAGCTGTTTTTT | CASSVSTGRTGELFF
NA | NA | TRBJ1-1 | TRBV5-6 | TGTGCCAGCAGCTTGGGGGGAGGCACTGCCCTGAACACTGAAGCTTTCTTT | CASSLGGGTALNTEAFF
NA | TRBD1 | TRBJ1-5 | TRBV2 | TGTGCCAGCAGTGCGGACAGGGGGGTTTGGCCCCAGCATTTT | CASSADRGVWPQHF
NA | NA | TRBJ2-1 | TRBV11-2 | TGTGCCAGCAGCTCCCACTCTAGCGCTAATGAGCAGTTCTTC | CASSSHSSANEQFF
NA | NA | TRBJ1-3 | TRBV6-6 | TGTGCCAGCAGCCTTTACAGTTACTCTGGAAACACCATATATTTT | CASSLYSYSGNTIYF
NA | TRBD1 | TRBJ1-5 | TRBV25-1 | TGTGCCAGCAGGGGACAGGGGAGTCAGCCCCAGCATTTT | CASRGQGSQPQHF
NA | NA | TRBJ2-5 | TRBV5-6 | TGTGCCAGCAGCTTGAGGATACTAGGGGGAGAGACCCAGTACTTC | CASSLRILGGETQYF
NA | NA | TRBJ2-7 | TRBV9 | TGTGCCAGCAGCGTAGTTCCGACCGCCTACGAGCAGTACTTC | CASSVVPTAYEQYF
NA | TRBD1 | TRBJ2-1 | TRBV19 | TGTGCCAGTAGTATTCGAGGAACAGGGGGATCTGGTGAGCAGTTCTTC | CASSIRGTGGSGEQFF
NA | NA | TRBJ1-2 | TRBV7-9 | TGTGCCAGCAGCTCTGGTGTCTATGGCTACACCTTC | CASSSGVYGYTF
NA | TRBD2 | TRBJ2-5 | TRBV5-6 | TGTGCCAGCAGCCAAAGGACTAGCGGTTCGCAAGAGACCCAGTACTTC | CASSQRTSGSQETQYF
NA | NA | TRBJ1-2 | TRBV6-5 | TGTGCCACTCACCAGGGGTGGGGCTATGGCTACACCTTC | CATHQGWGYGYTF
NA | NA | TRBJ1-2 | TRBV12-3/TRBV12-4 | TGTGCCAGCAGTTTTGATGTCTATGGCTACACCTTC | CASSFDVYGYTF
NA | NA | TRBJ2-2 | TRBV6-5 | TGTGCCAGCAGTAGGGAAGGGGGGGGCACCGGGGAGCTGTTTTTT | CASSREGGGTGELFF
NA | NA | TRBJ1-1 | TRBV10-3 | TGTGCCATCAGACAGAACGTGGGCACTGAAGCTTTCTTT | CAIRQNVGTEAFF
NA | NA | TRBJ1-1 | TRBV20-1 | TGCAGTGCTAGCTTGAACACTGAAGCTTTCTTT | CSASLNTEAFF
NA | TRBD2 | TRBJ2-7 | TRBV10-3 | TGTGCCATCAGTGTCGGACTAGCGGGGGAGTCCTACGAGCAGTACTTC | CAISVGLAGESYEQYF
NA | NA | TRBJ2-1 | TRBV6-5 | TGTGCCAGTTGGAGGTGGGGCCAAAACAATGAGCAGTTCTTC | CASWRWGQNNEQFF
NA | NA | TRBJ2-5 | TRBV5-4 | TGTGCCAGCAGCCTGGAGGGGAGAGAGACCCAGTACTTC | CASSLEGRETQYF
once | TRBD2 | TRBJ2-1 | TRBV4-2 | TGTGCCAGCAGCCAAGCCCGAGCGGGGGGGCCAGGTGAGCAGTTCTTC | CASSQARAGGPGEQFF
NA | NA | TRBJ2-7 | TRBV5-6 | TGTGCCAGCACCGTAGGGGGATTCTACGAGCAGTACTTC | CASTVGGFYEQYF
NA | TRBD2 | TRBJ2-1 | TRBV18 | TGTGCCAGCTCACCAGCGGGAGCACATGAGCAGTTCTTC | CASSPAGAHEQFF
NA | TRBD1 | TRBJ2-1 | TRBV5-4 | TGTGCCAGCAGCGGTGACAGGGACGAGCAGTTCTTC | CASSGDRDEQFF
NA | TRBD1 | TRBJ2-1 | TRBV15 | TGTGCCACCAGCAGAAGTGGGACAGCCCTAATGTTCTTC | CATSRSGTALMFF
NA | NA | TRBJ2-2 | TRBV7-6 | TGTGCCAGCAGCCTCACCGGTGGGGGTTTAGCCGGGGAGCTGTTTTTT | CASSLTGGGLAGELFF
NA | NA | TRBJ2-5 | TRBV12-3/TRBV12-4 | TGTGCCAGCAGTTTACAGGGAGCCGAGACCCAGTACTTC | CASSLQGAETQYF
NA | NA | TRBJ2-7 | TRBV21-1 | TGTGCCAGCTTTCCACCTTCAGAGACCTACTACGAGCAGTACTTC | CASFPPSETYYEQYF
NA | NA | TRBJ2-5 | TRBV5-6 | TGTGCCAGCAGCTTGGGGGCCACGGAGACCCAGTACTTC | CASSLGATETQYF
NA | TRBD1 | TRBJ2-7 | TRBV3-1/TRBV3-2 | TGTGCCAGCAGCCTCGGGACAGGGGATGCCTACGAGCAGTACTTC | CASSLGTGDAYEQYF
few | NA | TRBJ1-5 | TRBV21-1 | TGTGCCAGCAGCAAATTGACGGACAGGGAATATAGCAATCAGCCCCAGCATTTT | CASSKLTDREYSNQPQHF
NA | NA | TRBJ1-2 | TRBV29-1 | TGCAGCGTTGAACCCGGCTACACCTTC | CSVEPGYTF
NA | NA | TRBJ2-7 | TRBV7-7 | TGTGCCAGCAGCTTAAAGGGGGTAGGCTACGAGCAGTACTTC | CASSLKGVGYEQYF
few | TRBD2 | TRBJ2-7 | TRBV27 | TGTGCCAGCAGTCGAACTAGCGGGGCCTACGAGCAGTACTTC | CASSRTSGAYEQYF
NA | TRBD1 | TRBJ1-5 | TRBV6-2/TRBV6-3 | TGTGCCAGCAGTTACTCGAAGGCCGAGACAGGGCATCAGCCCCAGCATTTT | CASSYSKAETGHQPQHF